This record looks at one TCR beta chain sequence and its context. Its antigen is unknown. This sample was included in a study of a mutant IDH1 vaccine in newly diagnosed glioma. Looking at the study overall: Week 35 brought visit V12, which was followed by visit V13 at week 47.

TCRdb's copy holds only in-frame clones and misses some; the assay was immunoSEQ multiplex PCR. Counted here are around 69,000 clones, about 88% occurring once; the ten biggest clones make up about 2%. Described time point: week 35, safety follow-up. Vaccination comprised doses that each held 300 ug of mutant IDH1 20-mer peptide, plus topical imiquimod. V lost 4 bases and J lost 4; bases outside the gene matches: 3. Looked up from germline, CDR1 is SEHNR and CDR2 is FQNEAQ (reference sequence). The CDR3 length is 15 residues. Study-level findings and limits: The authors found pseudoprogression apparently unrelated to changes in top peripheral T cell clonotypes. There were vaccine-induced immune responses in about 92% of the patients.

Sequencing was performed on PBMCs, taken from a glioma patient whose treatment included an IDH1 peptide vaccine. The V and J genes are TRBV7-9 and TRBJ2-6; 8 nucleotides line up with TRBD1. This TCR derives from a man aged 25 to 40 with glioma. CDR3 DNA sequence: TGTGCCAGCAGCTGGCAGGGGGCCGGGGCCAACGTCCTGACTTTC. Amino acids: CASSWQGAGANVLTF.